This is a list of T cell receptor beta chains from one sample in a study of early T cells in non-severe SARS-CoV-2 infection. One entry per CDR3 protein, called by TCRdb with MiXCR from the 5' RACE reads. The top ten hold 2.5% to 3.5% of the sample, which has about 64,000 distinct CDR3 sequences, roughly 12% seen once. The sample was whole blood, taken at baseline. The source is an adult who was a healthcare worker with PCR-confirmed SARS-CoV-2 infection or an uninfected control (not recorded which). Each CDR3 is given without its conserved first and last residue. The order of the fields is D gene, V gene, CDR3 protein. The D gene is left open where the match is weak.

D: -
V: TRBV27
CDR3: ASRPARTKKITGELF

D: -
V: TRBV12-3/TRBV12-4
CDR3: ASRTGAQETQY

D: -
V: TRBV29-1
CDR3: SAGDTEAF

D: TRBD2
V: TRBV5-5
CDR3: ASSSPGLAGVTYEQY

D: -
V: TRBV4-3
CDR3: ASSQEKGEQY

D: -
V: TRBV6-5
CDR3: ASSYSARGSSSYNSPLH

D: TRBD1
V: TRBV6-5
CDR3: ASRAGGQGQETQY

D: -
V: TRBV7-9
CDR3: ASSYPTTGSYGYT

D: -
V: TRBV20-1
CDR3: SARVGQTQY

D: TRBD1
V: TRBV7-2
CDR3: ASSVGQKTYEQY

D: TRBD2
V: TRBV3-1
CDR3: ASSPSGGSSYNEQF

D: TRBD1
V: TRBV6-5
CDR3: ASRTSGGGDTQY

D: TRBD1
V: TRBV13
CDR3: ASIYRGGPDTQY

D: -
V: TRBV5-1
CDR3: ASSSEGHATNEKLF

D: -
V: TRBV6-5
CDR3: ASARVAKETQY

D: -
V: TRBV7-2
CDR3: ASSLHNYEQY

D: -
V: TRBV21-1
CDR3: ASSKGGLAGFRNTDTQY

D: -
V: TRBV20-1
CDR3: SAINRGANGEQF

D: TRBD1
V: TRBV6-8
CDR3: ASRGQVGPDRSGANVLT

D: -
V: TRBV10-3
CDR3: AISETKRDIRNYGYT

D: -
V: TRBV20-1
CDR3: SAPPELASGYT

D: -
V: TRBV12-3/TRBV12-4
CDR3: ASSSEAVGDTQY

D: TRBD2
V: TRBV20-1
CDR3: SARDPSPLAGGRDTQY

D: TRBD1
V: TRBV7-8
CDR3: ASSLGTAVNSPLH

D: -
V: TRBV6-1
CDR3: ASRAGGPSLNSGNTIY

D: -
V: TRBV6-5
CDR3: ASSSLTGRLNQPQH

D: -
V: TRBV20-1
CDR3: SAFRLGTGSETQY

D: TRBD2
V: TRBV6-1
CDR3: ASSATSAMPDTQY

D: TRBD1
V: TRBV11-2
CDR3: ASSPFSGTGPS

D: -
V: TRBV7-9
CDR3: ASSLEGSGSEAF

D: -
V: TRBV19
CDR3: ASSIIASGIQY

D: -
V: TRBV10-3
CDR3: AISAKGAVSGNTIY

D: TRBD2
V: TRBV6-6
CDR3: ASIETGLAMETQY